This T cell receptor (beta chain) was sequenced during a study of shared clonotypes between healthy human individuals. Germline V lookup: CDR1 SQVTM, CDR2 ANQGSEA. The junction had 12 bases not matched to a gene; V was cut back by 7 bases and J by 3 bases. The CDR3 has 15 residues. In regard to this clone: The antigen is undetermined.

Study conclusions and caveats: Naive subsets tended to show greater estimated richness than memory subsets. Collection of samples was limited to blood; tissue repertoires likely differ.

All donors were healthy HIV-negative adults lacking recent acute infections or vaccinations. Only in-frame clones appear in the TCRdb table, and some are missing; sequencing was by immunoSEQ multiplex PCR. The data show about a million clones, approximately 77% seen once. The TCR comes from a man aged 18 to 29 in good health. Some clones in this sample may be carry-over from other donors' samples. Material: memory CD4+ T cells from PBMCs. Described subset: CD45RA-negative fraction. This chain links TRBV29-1 with TRBJ2-7, with TRBD2 identical over 10 bases. CDR3 amino acids: CSGLLKREGNYEQYF. CDR3 DNA sequence: TGCAGCGGTTTACTTAAGCGGGAGGGTAACTACGAGCAGTACTTC.